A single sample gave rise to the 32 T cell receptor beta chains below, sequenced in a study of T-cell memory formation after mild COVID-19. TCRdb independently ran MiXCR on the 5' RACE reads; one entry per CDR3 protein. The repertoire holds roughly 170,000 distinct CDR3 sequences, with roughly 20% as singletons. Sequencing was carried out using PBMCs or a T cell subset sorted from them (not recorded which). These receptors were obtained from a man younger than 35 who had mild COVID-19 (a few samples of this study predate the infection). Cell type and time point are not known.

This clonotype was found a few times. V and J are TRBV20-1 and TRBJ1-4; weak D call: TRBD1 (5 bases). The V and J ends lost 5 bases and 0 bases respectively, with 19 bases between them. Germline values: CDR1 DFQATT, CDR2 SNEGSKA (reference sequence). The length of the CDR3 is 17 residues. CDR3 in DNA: TGCAGTGCTGTACAAAGGGACGGACCGGCAACTAATGAAAAACTGTTTTTT. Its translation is CSAVQRDGPATNEKLFF.

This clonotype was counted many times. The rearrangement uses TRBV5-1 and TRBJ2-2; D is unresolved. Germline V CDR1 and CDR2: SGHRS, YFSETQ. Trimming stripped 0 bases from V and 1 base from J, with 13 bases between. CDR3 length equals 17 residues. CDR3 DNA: TGCGCCAGCAGCTTGGCGGGTGACACCGTGAACACCGGGGAGCTGTTTTTT. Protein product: CASSLAGDTVNTGELFF.

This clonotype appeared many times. The CDR3 coding sequence is TGTGCCAGCAGCGCAGAGGGTTTCGGGGGGGCTGGAGATACGCAGTATTTT. Translating it yields CASSAEGFGGAGDTQYF. This chain links TRBV7-6 with TRBJ2-3; TRBD2 aligns across 8 bases. The V gene end was trimmed by 5 bases and the J gene end by 5 bases; junction bases not matched to a gene: 15. The CDR3 spans 17 residues. Germline V gene lookup returns CDR1 SGHVS and CDR2 FNYEAQ.

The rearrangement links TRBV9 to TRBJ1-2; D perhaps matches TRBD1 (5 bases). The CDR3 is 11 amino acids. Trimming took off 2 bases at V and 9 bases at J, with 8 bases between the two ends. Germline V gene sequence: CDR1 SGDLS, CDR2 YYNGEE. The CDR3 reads CASSVWGSYTF. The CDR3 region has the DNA TGTGCCAGCAGCGTTTGGGGCAGCTACACCTTC. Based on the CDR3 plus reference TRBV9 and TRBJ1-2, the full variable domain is DSGVTQTPKHLITATGQRVTLRCSPRSGDLSVYWYQQSLDQGLQFLIQYYNGEERAKGNILERFSAQQFPDLHSELNLSSLELGDSALYFCASSVWGSYTFGSGTRLTVV.

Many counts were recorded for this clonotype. CDR3 sequence: CSVTGQGDQPQHF. The CDR3 nucleotides read TGCAGCGTAACCGGACAGGGGGATCAGCCCCAGCATTTT. The chain employs TRBV29-1 and TRBJ1-5; 10 positions agree with TRBD1. The CDR3 is made up of 13 amino acids. Per germline, CDR1 SQVTM and CDR2 ANQGSEA. V dropped 6 bases and J dropped 5; count of bases not matched to a gene: 4.

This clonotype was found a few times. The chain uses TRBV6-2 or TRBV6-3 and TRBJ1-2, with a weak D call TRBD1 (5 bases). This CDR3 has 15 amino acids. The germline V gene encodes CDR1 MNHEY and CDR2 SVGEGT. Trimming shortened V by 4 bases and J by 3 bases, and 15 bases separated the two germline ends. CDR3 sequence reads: CASSFADSGYYGYTF. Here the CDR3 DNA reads TGTGCCAGCAGTTTTGCCGACAGCGGATACTATGGCTACACCTTC.

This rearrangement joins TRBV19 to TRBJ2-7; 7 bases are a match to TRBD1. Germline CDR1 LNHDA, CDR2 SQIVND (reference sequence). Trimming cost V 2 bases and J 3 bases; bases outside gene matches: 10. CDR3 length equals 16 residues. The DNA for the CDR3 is TGTGCCAGTAGTATATCGTGGACAGGAAACTACTACGAGCAGTACTTC. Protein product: CASSISWTGNYYEQYF.

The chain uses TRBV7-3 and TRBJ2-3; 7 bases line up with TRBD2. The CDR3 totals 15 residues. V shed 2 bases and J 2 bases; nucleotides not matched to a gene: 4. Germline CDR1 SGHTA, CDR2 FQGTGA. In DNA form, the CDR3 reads TGTGCCAGCAGCTTACGAGCGGGGATCACAGATACGCAGTATTTT. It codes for CASSLRAGITDTQYF.

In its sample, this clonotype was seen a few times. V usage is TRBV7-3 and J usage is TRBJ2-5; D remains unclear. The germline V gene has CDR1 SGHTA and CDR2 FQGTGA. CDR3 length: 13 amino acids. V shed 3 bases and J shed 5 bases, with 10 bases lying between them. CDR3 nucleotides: TGTGCCAGCAGCTTTGGGTTGAGGGAGACCCAGTACTTC. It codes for CASSFGLRETQYF.

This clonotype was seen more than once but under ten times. The CDR3: CASSVDRGRETQYF. The CDR3 nucleotides read TGTGCCAGCAGCGTCGACAGGGGGCGAGAGACCCAGTACTTC. The chain recombines TRBV9 with TRBJ2-5; 10 bases agree with TRBD1. Germline-derived CDR1 and CDR2 are SGDLS and YYNGEE. This CDR3 region has 14 residues. The junction had 2 bases not matched to a gene; V was cut back by 2 bases and J by 4 bases. Full variable domain (outside the CDR3, taken from reference TRBV9 and TRBJ2-5): DSGVTQTPKHLITATGQRVTLRCSPRSGDLSVYWYQQSLDQGLQFLIQYYNGEERAKGNILERFSAQQFPDLHSELNLSSLELGDSALYFCASSVDRGRETQYFGPGTRLLVL.

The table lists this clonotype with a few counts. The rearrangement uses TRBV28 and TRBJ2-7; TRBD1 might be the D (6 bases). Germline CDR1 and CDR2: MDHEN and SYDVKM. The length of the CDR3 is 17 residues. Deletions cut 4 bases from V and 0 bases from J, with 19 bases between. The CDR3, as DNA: TGTGCCAGCAGTTCCCCATTAGGGGGTAAGAACTCCTACGAGCAGTACTTC. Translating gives CASSSPLGGKNSYEQYF.

DNA for the CDR3: TGTGCCACCAGCAGAGTAGGGACCGGGGAGCTGTTTTTT. It translates to CATSRVGTGELFF. The chain is built from TRBV15 and TRBJ2-2, with no clear D. Trimming pared 1 base from V and 5 bases from J, leaving 5 bases between. The CDR3 is 13 residues long. The germline gives CDR1 LNHNV, CDR2 YYDKDF (reference sequence).

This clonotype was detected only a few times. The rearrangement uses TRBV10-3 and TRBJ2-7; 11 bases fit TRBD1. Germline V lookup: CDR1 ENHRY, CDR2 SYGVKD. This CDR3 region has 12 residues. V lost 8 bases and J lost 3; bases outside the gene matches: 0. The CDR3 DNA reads TGTGCCATCGGGACAGGGGGCTACGAGCAGTACGTC. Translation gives CAIGTGGYEQYV.

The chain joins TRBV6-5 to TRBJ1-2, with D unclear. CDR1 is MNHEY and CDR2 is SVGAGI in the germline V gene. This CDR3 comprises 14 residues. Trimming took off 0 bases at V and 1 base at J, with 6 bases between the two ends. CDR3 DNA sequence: TGTGCCAGCAGTTACTCCTCCCATAACTATGGCTACACCTTC. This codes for CASSYSSHNYGYTF.

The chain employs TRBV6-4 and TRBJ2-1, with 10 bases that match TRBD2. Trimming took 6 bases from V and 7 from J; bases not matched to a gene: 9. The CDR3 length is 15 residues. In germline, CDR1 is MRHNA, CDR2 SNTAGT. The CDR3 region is CASRNAAGGRNEQFF. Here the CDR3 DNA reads TGTGCCAGCAGGAACGCAGCGGGGGGGCGGAATGAGCAGTTCTTC.

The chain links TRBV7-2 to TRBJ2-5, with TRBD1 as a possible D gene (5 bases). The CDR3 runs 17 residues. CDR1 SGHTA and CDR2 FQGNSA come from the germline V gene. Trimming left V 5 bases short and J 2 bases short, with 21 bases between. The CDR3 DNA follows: TGTGCCAGCAGCATTACACCCCTCGGACACCAGCAAGAGACCCAGTACTTC. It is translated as CASSITPLGHQQETQYF.

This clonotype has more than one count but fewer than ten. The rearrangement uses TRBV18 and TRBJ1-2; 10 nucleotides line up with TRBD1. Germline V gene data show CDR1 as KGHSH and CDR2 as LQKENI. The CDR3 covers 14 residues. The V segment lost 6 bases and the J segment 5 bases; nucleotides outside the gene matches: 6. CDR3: CASSRDRGSYGYTF. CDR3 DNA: TGTGCCAGCTCCCGGGACAGGGGATCGTATGGCTACACCTTC. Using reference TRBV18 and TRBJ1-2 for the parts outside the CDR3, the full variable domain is NAGVMQNPRHLVRRRGQEARLRCSPMKGHSHVYWYRQLPEEGLKFMVYLQKENIIDESGMPKERFSAEFPKEGPSILRIQQVVRGDSAAYFCASSRDRGSYGYTFGSGTRLTVV.

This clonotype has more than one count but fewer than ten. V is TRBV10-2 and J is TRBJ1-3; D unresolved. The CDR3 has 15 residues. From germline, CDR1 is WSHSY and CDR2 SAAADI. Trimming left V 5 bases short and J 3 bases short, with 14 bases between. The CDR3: CASSRTGSDGNTIYF. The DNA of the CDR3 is TGCGCCAGCAGTAGGACGGGGAGTGATGGAAACACCATATATTTT.

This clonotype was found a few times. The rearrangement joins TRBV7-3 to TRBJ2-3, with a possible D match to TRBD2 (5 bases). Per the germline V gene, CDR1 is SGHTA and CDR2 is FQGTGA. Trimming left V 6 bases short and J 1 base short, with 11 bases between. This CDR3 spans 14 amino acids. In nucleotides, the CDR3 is TGTGCCAGCAGTGAGAGGACTGGCACAGATACGCAGTATTTT. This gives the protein CASSERTGTDTQYF.

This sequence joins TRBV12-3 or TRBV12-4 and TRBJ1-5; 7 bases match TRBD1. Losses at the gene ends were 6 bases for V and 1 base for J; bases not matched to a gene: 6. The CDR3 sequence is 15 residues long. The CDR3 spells CASSRQGGSNQPQHF. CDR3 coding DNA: TGTGCCAGCAGCCGTCAGGGGGGGAGCAATCAGCCCCAGCATTTT.

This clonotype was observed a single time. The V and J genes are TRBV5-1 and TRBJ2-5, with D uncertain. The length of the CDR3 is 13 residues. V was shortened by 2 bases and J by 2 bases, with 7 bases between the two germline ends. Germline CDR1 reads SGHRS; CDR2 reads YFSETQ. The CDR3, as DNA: TGCGCCAGCAGCTTAAACTGGCAAGAGACCCAGTACTTC. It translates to CASSLNWQETQYF.

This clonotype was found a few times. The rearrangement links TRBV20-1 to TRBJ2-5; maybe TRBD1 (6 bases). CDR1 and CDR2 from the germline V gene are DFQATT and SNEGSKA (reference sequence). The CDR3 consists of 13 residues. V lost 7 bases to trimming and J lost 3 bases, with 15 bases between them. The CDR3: CSGSQGLEETQYF. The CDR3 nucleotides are TGCAGTGGCTCACAGGGCCTGGAAGAGACCCAGTACTTC.

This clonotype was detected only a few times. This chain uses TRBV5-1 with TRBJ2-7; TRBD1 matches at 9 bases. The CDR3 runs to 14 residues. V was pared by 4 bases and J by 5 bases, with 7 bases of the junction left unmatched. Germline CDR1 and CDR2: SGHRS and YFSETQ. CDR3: CASSPGQGPHEQYF. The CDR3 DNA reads TGCGCCAGCAGCCCAGGACAGGGGCCCCACGAGCAGTACTTC. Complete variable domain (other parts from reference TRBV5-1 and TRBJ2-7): KAGVTQTPRYLIKTRGQQVTLSCSPISGHRSVSWYQQTPGQGLQFLFEYFSETQRNKGNFPGRFSGRQFSNSRSEMNVSTLELGDSALYLCASSPGQGPHEQYFGPGTRLTVT.

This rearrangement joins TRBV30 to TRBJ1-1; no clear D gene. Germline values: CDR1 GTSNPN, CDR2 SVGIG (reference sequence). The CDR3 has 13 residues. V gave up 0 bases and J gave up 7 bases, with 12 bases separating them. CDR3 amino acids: CAWSVLGSLEAFF. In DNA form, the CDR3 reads TGTGCCTGGAGTGTCTTAGGGTCCCTTGAAGCTTTCTTT.

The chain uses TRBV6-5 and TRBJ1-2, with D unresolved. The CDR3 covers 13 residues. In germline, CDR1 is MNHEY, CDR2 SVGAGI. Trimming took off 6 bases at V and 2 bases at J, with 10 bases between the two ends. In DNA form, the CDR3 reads TGTGCCAGCAGGCACATGCAGAACTATGGCTACACCTTC. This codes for CASRHMQNYGYTF.

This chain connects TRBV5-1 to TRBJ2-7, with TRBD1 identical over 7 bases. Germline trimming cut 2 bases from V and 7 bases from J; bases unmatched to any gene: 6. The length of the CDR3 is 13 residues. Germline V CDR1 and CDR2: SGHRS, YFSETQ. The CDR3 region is CASSFTGEREQYF. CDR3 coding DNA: TGCGCCAGCAGCTTTACAGGGGAGCGGGAGCAGTACTTC.

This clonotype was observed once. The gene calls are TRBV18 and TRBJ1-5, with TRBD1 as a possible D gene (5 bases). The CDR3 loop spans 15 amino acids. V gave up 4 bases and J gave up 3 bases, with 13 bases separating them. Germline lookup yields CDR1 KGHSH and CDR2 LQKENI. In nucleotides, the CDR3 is TGTGCCAGCTCACGAGGGACCCAAGCCAATCAGCCCCAGCATTTT. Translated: CASSRGTQANQPQHF.

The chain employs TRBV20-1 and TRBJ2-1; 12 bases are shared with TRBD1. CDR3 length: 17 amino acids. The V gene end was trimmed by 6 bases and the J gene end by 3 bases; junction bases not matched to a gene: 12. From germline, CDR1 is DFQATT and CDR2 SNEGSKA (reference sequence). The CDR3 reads CSAPGTGGSSHYNEQFF. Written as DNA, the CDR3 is TGCAGTGCCCCCGGGACAGGGGGCTCCTCACACTACAATGAGCAGTTCTTC.

The CDR3 sequence is CASSRGGSNSPLHF. CDR3 nucleotide sequence: TGTGCCAGCAGCCGGGGGGGCTCGAATTCACCCCTCCACTTT. This rearrangement joins TRBV5-6 to TRBJ1-6; D might be TRBD1 (6 bases). V was pared by 4 bases and J by 7 bases, with 12 bases between. CDR1 and CDR2 from the germline V gene are SGHDT and YYEEEE. This CDR3 spans 14 amino acids.

CDR3 DNA sequence: TGCAGTGCTAGAGATCCCTGGGGCGCTGGGGCCAACGTCCTGACTTTC. It translates to CSARDPWGAGANVLTF. The rearrangement links TRBV20-1 to TRBJ2-6; TRBD1 might be the D (5 bases). This CDR3 comprises 16 residues. Germline CDR1 DFQATT, CDR2 SNEGSKA (reference sequence). The V end was cut by 0 bases, the J end by 2 bases, with 11 bases between.

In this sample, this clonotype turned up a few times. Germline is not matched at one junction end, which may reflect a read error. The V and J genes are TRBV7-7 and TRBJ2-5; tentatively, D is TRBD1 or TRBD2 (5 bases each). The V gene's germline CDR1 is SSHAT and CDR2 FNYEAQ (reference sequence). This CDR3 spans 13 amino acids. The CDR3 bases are TGTGCTAGCAGCTTATTGGGGGTGGAGACCCAGTACTTC. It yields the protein CASSLLGVETQYF.

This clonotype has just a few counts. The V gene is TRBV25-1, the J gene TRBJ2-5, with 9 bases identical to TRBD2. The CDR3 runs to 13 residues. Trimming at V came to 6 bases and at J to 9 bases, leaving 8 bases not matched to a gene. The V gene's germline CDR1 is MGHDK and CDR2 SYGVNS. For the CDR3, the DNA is TGTGCCAGCAGAGATAGCGGGGGATCTCCCCAGTACTTC. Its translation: CASRDSGGSPQYF.